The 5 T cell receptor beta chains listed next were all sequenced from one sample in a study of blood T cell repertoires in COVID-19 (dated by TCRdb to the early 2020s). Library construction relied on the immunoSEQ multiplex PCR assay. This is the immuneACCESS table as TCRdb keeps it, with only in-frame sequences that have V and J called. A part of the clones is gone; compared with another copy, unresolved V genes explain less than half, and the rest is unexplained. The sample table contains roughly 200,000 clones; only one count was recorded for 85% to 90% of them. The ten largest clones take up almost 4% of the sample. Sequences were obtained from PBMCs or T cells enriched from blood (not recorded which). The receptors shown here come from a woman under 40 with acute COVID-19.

The CDR3, as DNA: TGTGCCTGGAGATTGGGAGGGAGGGAGAATGAGCAGTTCTTC. Protein: CAWRLGGRENEQFF. V and J are TRBV30 and TRBJ2-1; TRBD2 matches 7 bases. This CDR3 is 14 amino acids long. J lost 7 bases, V lost 3 bases, and 9 bases had no gene match. The germline CDR1 and CDR2 sequences are GTSNPN and SVGIG (reference sequence).

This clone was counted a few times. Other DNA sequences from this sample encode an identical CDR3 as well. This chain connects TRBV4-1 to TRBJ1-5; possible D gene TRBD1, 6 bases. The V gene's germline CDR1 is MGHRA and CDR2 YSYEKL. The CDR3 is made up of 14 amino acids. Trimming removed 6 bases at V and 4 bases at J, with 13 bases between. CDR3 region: CASSDTGRNQPQHF. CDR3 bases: TGCGCCAGCAGTGACACAGGGAGAAATCAGCCCCAGCATTTT.

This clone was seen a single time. Written as DNA, the CDR3 is TGTGCCAGCAGCCAAGTGTTCCCGAATGAAAAACTGTTTTTT. It is translated as CASSQVFPNEKLFF. V and J are TRBV3-1 (or the pseudogene TRBV3-2) and TRBJ1-4; D gene ambiguous. This CDR3 comprises 14 residues. Trimming cost V 1 base and J 5 bases, with 8 bases left between them. Germline V gene data show CDR1 as LGHDT and CDR2 as YNNKEL (reference sequence).

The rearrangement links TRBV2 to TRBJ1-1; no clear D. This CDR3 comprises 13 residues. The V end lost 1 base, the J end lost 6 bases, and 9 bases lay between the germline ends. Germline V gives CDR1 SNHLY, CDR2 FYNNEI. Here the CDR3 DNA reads TGTGCCAGCAGTGAAGTCCGGAGGGCTGAAGCTTTCTTT. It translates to CASSEVRRAEAFF.

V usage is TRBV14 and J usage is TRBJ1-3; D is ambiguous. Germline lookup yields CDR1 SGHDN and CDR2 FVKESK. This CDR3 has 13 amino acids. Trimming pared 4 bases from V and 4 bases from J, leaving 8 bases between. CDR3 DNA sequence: TGTGCCAGCAGCCTCCCCCCGGGAAACACCATATATTTT. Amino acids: CASSLPPGNTIYF. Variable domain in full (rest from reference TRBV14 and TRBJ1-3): EAGVTQFPSHSVIEKGQTVTLRCDPISGHDNLYWYRRVMGKEIKFLLHFVKESKQDESGMPNNRFLAERTGGTYSTLKVQPAELEDSGVYFCASSLPPGNTIYFGEGSWLTVV.